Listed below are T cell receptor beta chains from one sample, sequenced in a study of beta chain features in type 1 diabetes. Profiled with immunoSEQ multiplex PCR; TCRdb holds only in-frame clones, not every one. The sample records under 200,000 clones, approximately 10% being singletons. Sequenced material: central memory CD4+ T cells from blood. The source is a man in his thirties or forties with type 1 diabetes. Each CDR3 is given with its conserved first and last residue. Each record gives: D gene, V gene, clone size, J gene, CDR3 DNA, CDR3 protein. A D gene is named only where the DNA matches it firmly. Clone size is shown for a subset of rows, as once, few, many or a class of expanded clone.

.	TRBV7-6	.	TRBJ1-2	TGTGCCAGCAGCTTTCCGGGGGGTTATGGCTACACCTTC	CASSFPGGYGYTF
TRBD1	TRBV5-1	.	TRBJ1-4	TGCGCCAGCAGCCCCCAGGGGGCCACTAATGAAAAACTGTTTTTT	CASSPQGATNEKLFF
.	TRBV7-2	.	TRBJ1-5	TGTGCCAGCAGCTTAGGAAGAGGGACACCCAATCAGCCCCAGCATTTT	CASSLGRGTPNQPQHF
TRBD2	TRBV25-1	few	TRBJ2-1	TGTGCCAGCAGTGAATTACCGGGAGGGCCTTCCAATGAGCAGTTCTTC	CASSELPGGPSNEQFF
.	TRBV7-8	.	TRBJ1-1	TGTGCCAGCAGCTTAGCCGGAGCTGAAGCTTTCTTT	CASSLAGAEAFF
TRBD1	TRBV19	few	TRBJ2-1	TGTGCCAGTAGTATTGGACAGGCCTTCGATGAGCAGTTCTTC	CASSIGQAFDEQFF
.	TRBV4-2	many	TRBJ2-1	TGTGCCAGCAGCCAAACCACAGGGTCCCCCTACAATGAGCAGTTCTTC	CASSQTTGSPYNEQFF
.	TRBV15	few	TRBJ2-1	TGTGCCACCAGCAGAGGGTCCTCAATACGGGATGAGCAGTTCTTC	CATSRGSSIRDEQFF
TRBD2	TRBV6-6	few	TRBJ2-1	TGTGCCAGCAAAGCGGGAGGGGACTACAATGAGCAGTTCTTC	CASKAGGDYNEQFF
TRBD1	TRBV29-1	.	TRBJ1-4	TGCAGCGTCTTACAGGGGGCTGAAAAACTGTTTTTT	CSVLQGAEKLFF
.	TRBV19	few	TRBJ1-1	TGTGCCAGTAGTATAGGGGCAGGGCGGAACACTGAAGCTTTCTTT	CASSIGAGRNTEAFF
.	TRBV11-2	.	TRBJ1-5	TGTGCCAGCAGCTTAGTGGGGGGGGGAGGCAATCAGCCCCAGCATTTT	CASSLVGGGGNQPQHF
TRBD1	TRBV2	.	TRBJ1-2	TGTGCCAGTCATACAGGGGGCCTTGGCTACACCTTC	CASHTGGLGYTF
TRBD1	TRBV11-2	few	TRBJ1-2	TGTGCCAGCAGCCCCCGGACAGGGAGGAGTGGCTACACCTTC	CASSPRTGRSGYTF
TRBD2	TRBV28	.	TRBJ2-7	TGTGCCAGCAGTTTGGCGGGACTAGTCGCCTACGAGCAGTACTTC	CASSLAGLVAYEQYF
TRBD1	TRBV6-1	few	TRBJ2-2	TGTGCCAGCAATAAGGACAGGGGGCGTAGTGGGGAGCTGTTTTTT	CASNKDRGRSGELFF
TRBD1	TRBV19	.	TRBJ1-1	TGTGCCAGTAGTCTACGACAGGGAGGCACTGAAGCTTTCTTT	CASSLRQGGTEAFF
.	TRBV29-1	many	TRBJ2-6	TGCAGCGTCCAGGTAGACATCCACTCTGGGGCCAACGTCCTGACTTTC	CSVQVDIHSGANVLTF
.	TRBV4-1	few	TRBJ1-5	TGCGCCAGCAGCCAAGGAACAGGATCCGGCAATCAGCCCCAGCATTTT	CASSQGTGSGNQPQHF
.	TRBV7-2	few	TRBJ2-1	TGTGCCAGCAGCTTAGATTTGGTGGGACTTTTGTTCTTC	CASSLDLVGLLFF
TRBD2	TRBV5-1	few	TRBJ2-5	TGCGCCAGCAGCTTGGCCAACGCGGGAGGGATCCAAGAGACCCAGTACTTC	CASSLANAGGIQETQYF
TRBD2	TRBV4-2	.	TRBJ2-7	TGTGCCAGCAGCCTATTAGCGGGAGAGGCGCCCGAGCAGTACTTC	CASSLLAGEAPEQYF
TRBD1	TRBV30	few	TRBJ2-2	TGTGCCTGGGGGACAGTGAACACCGGGGAGCTGTTTTTT	CAWGTVNTGELFF
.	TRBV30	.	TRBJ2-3	TGTGCCTGGAGTAGAGGTAGCGACACAGATACGCAGTATTTT	CAWSRGSDTDTQYF
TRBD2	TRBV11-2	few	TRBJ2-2	TGTGCCAGCAGCTTGCTAGCGGTAAACACCGGGGAGCTGTTTTTT	CASSLLAVNTGELFF
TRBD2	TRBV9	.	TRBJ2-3	TGTGCCAGCAGCGTACCCCTAGCGGGACGCACAGATACGCAGTATTTT	CASSVPLAGRTDTQYF
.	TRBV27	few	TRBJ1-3	TGTGCCAGCAGTCTCAGGGGTGGTTCTGGAAACACCATATATTTT	CASSLRGGSGNTIYF
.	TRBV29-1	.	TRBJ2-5	TGCAGCGTTGACCGGGACCAAGAGACCCAGTACTTC	CSVDRDQETQYF
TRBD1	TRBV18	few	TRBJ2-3	TGTGCCAGCTCCGTACAGGGGGCTGGGGAAGATACGCAGTATTTT	CASSVQGAGEDTQYF
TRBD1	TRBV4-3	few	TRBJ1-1	TGCGCCAGCAGCCAAGTGGGGACAGGCGTAACTGAAGCTTTCTTT	CASSQVGTGVTEAFF
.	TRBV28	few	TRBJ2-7	TGTGCCAGCAGTAGTACAGGAACCCGGACCTACGAGCAGTACTTC	CASSSTGTRTYEQYF
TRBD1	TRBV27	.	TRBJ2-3	TGTGCCAGCAGTCCCTTAGGGACAGGGGTCCTTTCTACGCAGTATTTT	CASSPLGTGVLSTQYF
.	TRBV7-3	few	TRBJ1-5	TGTGCCAGCAGCCCGGGACTGATTTATAGCAATCAGCCCCAGCATTTT	CASSPGLIYSNQPQHF
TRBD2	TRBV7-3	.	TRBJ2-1	TGTGCCAGCAGCTTACAACTAGCGGGAGGAGGAGAGCAGTTCTTC	CASSLQLAGGGEQFF
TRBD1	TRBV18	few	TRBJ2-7	TGTGCCAGCTCACCGGTAAGGGGGACAGGCTCGTACGAGCAGTACTTC	CASSPVRGTGSYEQYF
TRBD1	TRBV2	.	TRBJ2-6	TGTGCCAGCAGTACAGGGGTCGGGGCCAACGTCCTGACTTTC	CASSTGVGANVLTF
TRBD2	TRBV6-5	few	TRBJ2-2	TGTGCCAGCAGTTACTCGAGGACTAGCGGGAGGGAGCTGTTTTTT	CASSYSRTSGRELFF
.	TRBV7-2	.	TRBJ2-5	TGTGCCAGCAGCTTCAAGGGGCAGAAGACCCAGTACTTC	CASSFKGQKTQYF
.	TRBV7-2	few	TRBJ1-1	TGTGCCAGCAGCTTAGCTCGCGGGGGCGCTGAAGCTTTCTTT	CASSLARGGAEAFF
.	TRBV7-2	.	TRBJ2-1	TGTGCCAGCAGCCTAGTTGCGGGCAATGAGCAGTTCTTC	CASSLVAGNEQFF
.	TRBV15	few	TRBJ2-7	TGTGCCACCAGCAGAGATCGTACGGACGAGCAGTACTTC	CATSRDRTDEQYF
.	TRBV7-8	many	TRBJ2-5	TGTGCCAGCAGCTTAACTGACGGGGGAGAGACCCAGTACTTC	CASSLTDGGETQYF